The sequence of this T cell receptor beta chain was determined in a study of T cells in Graves' hyperthyroidism and ophthalmopathy (dated 2019 in TCRdb). With respect to the entire study: Peripheral blood samples were taken at the time of initial diagnosis, prior to any treatment. After blood sampling, hyperthyroidism patients were treated with methimazole at a starting dose of 30 mg daily, and ophthalmopathy patients were treated with high-dose intravenous methylprednisolone. The study also compared thyroid tissue and blood T-cell repertoires from roughly 6 Graves' hyperthyroidism patients. The paper describes TCR Vbeta CDR3 sequencing of 135 peripheral blood samples, made up of fewer than 50 ophthalmopathy patients, around 73 hyperthyroidism patients and roughly 17 progressor patients. The approximately 95 discovery patients were divided at random into training and test sets in a 7:3 ratio. TCR V-J signatures able to tell the groups apart were searched for in a discovery cohort of 100 or so patients, of whom around 42 had Graves' ophthalmopathy and some 60 had stable Graves' hyperthyroidism. An independent validation cohort of 18 to 20 hyperthyroidism patients and 15 or so patients who later progressed to ophthalmopathy tested prospective prediction of ophthalmopathy.

The sample holds many counts of this clonotype. Its recognized antigen is unknown. No much larger clone is present one base from it, and per-base qualities are unavailable. Graves' hyperthyroidism was defined as stable when no progression to ophthalmopathy occurred over 18 months of follow-up. Hyperthyroidism patients were newly diagnosed, had a disease duration of under 2 months, and were aged 18 to 65 years. Exclusion was applied to patients with uncontrolled infections, other autoimmune diseases, pregnancy or lactation. Clinical symptoms, serum thyroxine and TRAb, thyroid ultrasound, and orbital computed tomography formed the basis for the diagnoses. PBMCs were isolated from about 9.1 ml of fresh peripheral blood by Ficoll-Paque density gradient centrifugation. Total RNA was extracted with Trizol reagent, and quality was checked on an Agilent 2100 Bioanalyzer. Clipping removes 3 bases from V and 10 bases from J, with 4 as the unmatched junction base count. Per the germline V gene, SGDLS is the CDR1 and YYNGEE is the CDR2. There are 12 amino acids in the CDR3, from cysteine to phenylalanine inclusive. The CDR3 DNA has 36 bases and is translated from base 1.

What the authors observed across the whole study: Most expanded thyroid clonotypes (frequency above 0.001) were also detected in blood, suggesting blood repertoires may reflect thyroid immune responses. A model built on a 13 V-J signature distinguished ophthalmopathy from stable hyperthyroidism, reaching about 88% sensitivity and under 84% specificity in cross-validation and 80%/75% in testing. No statistical method was used to set the sample size in advance, and investigators knew the group allocation. In validation, progression to ophthalmopathy was predicted by the model with 65% to 71% sensitivity and approximately 78% specificity, a median of approximately 6.5 months before onset.

The TCR beta CDR3 regions were amplified from RNA transcripts. The TCR CDR3 was subjected to a first round of RT-PCR using the HTBI primer set and the Qiagen OneStep RT-PCR kit. Libraries were constructed in a second round of multiplex PCR, after which size selection and purification were performed. Sequencing of the libraries was done on an Illumina HiSeq2000 using paired-end 100 bp reads. The original pipeline was this. SOAPnuke was used to process the raw data, removing reads that contained adapters or uncalled bases, had a mean Phred below 15, or lacked an exact match to the constant primer or identifier. High-quality paired reads were merged using COPE v1.2.5, and each unique nucleotide sequence was defined as a clonotype. MiTCR v1.1 was used to align clonotypes to the IMGT TRBV, TRBD and TRBJ reference segments. The analysis was restricted to V-J combinations with a frequency above 0.0001, which together covered 99.2% of the repertoires. A TCS score was defined as the ratio of F50 (clonal expansion) to E x V (chaos), with BLOSUM62-based TCRdist applied between CDR3 peptides within each V-J. Welch's t-statistics and random forest reduced roughly 530 V-J features to 13, which were used in a naive Bayes classifier (R e1071). The Morisita-Horn index was used to measure how similar the thyroid and blood repertoires were. TCRdb passed the public sequencing reads through fastp at Q25 and MiXCR, retaining productive beta sequences. Entries are consolidated by CDR3 protein sequence, retaining the most common genes and DNA. The authors' filters were not applied to this entry. For this sample the table gives around 760,000 distinct CDR3 sequences, of which roughly a third were detected only once. The top ten clonotypes cover around 29% of the sample.

The V gene is TRBV9 and the J gene is TRBJ2-3, with TRBD1 matching 8 junction bases. This sequence was found in a woman between 40 and 50 years old with Graves' hyperthyroidism. Source material: blood. For the CDR3, the sequence is CASSAYRGAQYF. Read as DNA, the sequence is TGTGCCAGCAGCGCCTACAGGGGGGCGCAGTATTTT.